This TCR beta chain was observed in a study of cytomegalovirus exposure and HLA in healthy donors. Concerning this clone: The antigen is unknown.

This CDR3 comprises 16 residues. V was pared by 0 bases and J by 1 base, with 10 bases between. The V gene's germline CDR1 is SGDLS and CDR2 YYNGEE. Notes on the study in general: As a later analysis revealed, most CMV-associated TCR beta chains appeared HLA-restricted. TCR beta V- and J-gene trimming, according to a later analysis, was linked to a missense DCLRE1C variant. Sequencing likely generated an artifact that appeared as a cluster of highly shared sequence variants.

PCR used 60 Vbeta primers and 13 Jbeta primers. Clones were sequenced by immunoSEQ multiplex PCR, and TCRdb holds only the in-frame ones, with some missing. The sample lists under 150,000 clones, around three quarters occurring once. This clonotype was sampled from a woman aged 55-70 years in good health and CMV-seropositive. Source material: PBMCs. The J gene is TRBJ2-2, the V gene TRBV9; D perhaps matches TRBD2 (6 bases). The CDR3 protein is CASSVATRGNTGELFF. The CDR3 coding sequence is TGTGCCAGCAGCGTAGCTACGCGGGGGAACACCGGGGAGCTGTTTTTT. Full variable domain (missing parts from reference TRBV9 and TRBJ2-2): DSGVTQTPKHLITATGQRVTLRCSPRSGDLSVYWYQQSLDQGLQFLIQYYNGEERAKGNILERFSAQQFPDLHSELNLSSLELGDSALYFCASSVATRGNTGELFFGEGSRLTVL.